This T cell receptor (beta chain) is drawn from a study of OX40 agonist ivuxolimab in advanced cancers. Study-wide background: The drug used for patients, ivuxolimab, was an agonistic anti-OX40 (CD134) antibody. Patients were treated with intravenous ivuxolimab, dosed at 0.01 to 10 mg/kg and infused every 2 weeks. Hepatocellular carcinoma, melanoma, renal cell or head and neck cancer affected the dose-escalation patients. Therapy given before enrollment (anti-PD-1, anti-PD-L1 or anti-CTLA-4) was allowed, and 35% to 45% had some.

The method was immunoSEQ multiplex PCR; TCRdb's version includes in-frame clones alone and lacks a portion of them. The sample lists tens of thousands of clones, around nine tenths occurring once. V lost 6 bases and J 3 bases, leaving 16 bases between the germline ends. The CDR3 is made up of 15 amino acids. CDR1 WNHNN and CDR2 SYGVQD come from the germline V gene (reference sequence). The receptor was isolated from an adult with an advanced solid tumor such as melanoma, head and neck, liver or kidney cancer. J is TRBJ2-3 and V is TRBV10-1; D might be TRBD1 (6 bases). This sample comprised CD4+ or CD8+ T cells sorted from blood, obtained in a trial of the OX40 agonist ivuxolimab. CDR3 sequence: CASSPGQGRTDTQYF. The CDR3 region has the DNA TGCGCCAGCAGCCCGGGACAAGGACGGACAGATACGCAGTATTTT.